Given below is one T cell receptor (beta chain) in context. The source of the sample is a study of OX40 agonist ivuxolimab in advanced cancers. Measured with immunoSEQ multiplex PCR; TCRdb has only the in-frame clones, and not every one. Seen here are 73,000 or so clones, roughly 85% observed once, and the top ten hold approximately 0.61%. This CDR3 contains 15 residues. V lost 3 bases and J 1 base, leaving 12 bases between the germline ends. Germline CDR1 and CDR2: MGHRA and YSYEKL. The chain links TRBV4-1 to TRBJ1-1; D perhaps matches TRBD1 (6 bases). The receptor comes from an adult with an advanced solid tumor such as melanoma, head and neck, liver or kidney cancer. The specimen comprised CD4+ or CD8+ T cells sorted from blood, sampled in a trial of the OX40 agonist ivuxolimab. CDR3 region: CASSQPKDRNTEAFF. The CDR3 bases are TGCGCCAGCAGCCAGCCTAAGGACAGGAACACTGAAGCTTTCTTT.